The 30 T cell receptor beta chains below come from one sample, sequenced in a study of blood T cells in healthy people across ages (dated by TCRdb to between 2014 and 2016). Library preparation employed 5' RACE. Instrument used: Illumina HiSeq 2500. A second PCR of about 7 to 12 cycles was run with a J-beta primer mix and a sample-barcoded 5' primer. Starting from the raw public reads, TCRdb applied fastp trimming at Q25, assembled clones with MiXCR and retained in-frame beta chains. Rows with a matching CDR3 protein are joined into one entry that keeps the most common DNA and genes. The sample table lists about 2 million distinct CDR3 sequences, about 49% of them with a count of one. The ten largest clones add up to roughly 2.1% of the sample. Material for sequencing was blood. Receptors originate from a woman aged 40 to 55 in good health.

The rearrangement joins TRBV6-5 to TRBJ1-2; possible D gene TRBD1, 6 bases. The ends were cut back, 0 bases at V and 8 bases at J, with 16 bases in the middle. CDR3 length: 15 residues. From germline, CDR1 is MNHEY and CDR2 SVGAGI. The CDR3 DNA is TGTGCCAGCAGTTACTCGCAGGGGTTGTCTGGCGGCTACACCTTC. Its protein is CASSYSQGLSGGYTF.

The genes are TRBV7-2 and TRBJ2-5; D unresolved. Germline V gives CDR1 SGHTA, CDR2 FQGNSA. Trimming cost V 1 base and J 11 bases, with 20 bases left between them. The CDR3 contains 15 residues. The CDR3 is CASSLESMANNEQYF. CDR3 in DNA: TGTGCCAGCAGCTTAGAATCGATGGCTAACAATGAGCAGTACTTC.

V and J are TRBV7-9 and TRBJ1-1, with D tentatively TRBD1 (5 bases). V was trimmed by 4 bases and J by 4 bases, leaving 16 bases between them. Per germline, CDR1 SEHNR and CDR2 FQNEAQ (reference sequence). The CDR3 contains 15 residues. The CDR3, as DNA: TGTGCCAGCAGCTCCATCACAGGATTGGGCACTGAAGCTTTCTTT. Residues: CASSSITGLGTEAFF.

This clonotype was counted a single time. Because it lacks the conserved phenylalanine or tryptophan at the end, this CDR3 is likely a read error. The J gene is TRBJ2-1, the V gene TRBV25-1; the D gene is possibly TRBD1 (6 bases). The CDR3 is made up of 17 amino acids. Germline assignment: CDR1 MGHDK and CDR2 SYGVNS. Between the trimmed V and J ends, which lost 8 bases and 3 bases, there was a span of 23 bases. The CDR3, as DNA: TGTGCCAGCCTCCCCCTTGATTCAGGGGCGGGCTACAATGAGCAGTTCCTC. Its protein is CASLPLDSGAGYNEQFL.

The J gene is TRBJ2-1, the V gene TRBV7-9, with 8 bases aligning to TRBD2. This CDR3 has 15 amino acids. The V and J ends lost 5 bases and 8 bases, in that order; junction bases with no gene match: 11. The germline V gene encodes CDR1 SEHNR and CDR2 FQNEAQ (reference sequence). The chain's CDR3 is CASSHRTSQRDEQFF. The CDR3 DNA is TGTGCCAGCAGCCATCGGACTAGCCAGAGGGATGAGCAGTTCTTC.

V gene TRBV10-3 combines with J gene TRBJ2-4, with 8 bases aligning to TRBD1. The end of the DNA is better explained by TRBJ2-7, so the J call may be wrong. Germline V lookup: CDR1 ENHRY, CDR2 SYGVKD. CDR3 size: 14 residues. CDR3 nucleotides: TGTGCCATCAGCTCCTCGACAGGGGATTACGAGCAGTACTTC. This translates into CAISSSTGDYEQYF.

The chain uses TRBV15 and TRBJ2-3, with D possibly being TRBD1 (5 bases). The CDR3 consists of 16 residues. The V end lost 0 bases, the J end lost 1 base, and 11 bases lay between the germline ends. Per germline, CDR1 LNHNV and CDR2 YYDKDF (reference sequence). The DNA of the CDR3 is TGTGCCACCAGCAGAGATCAAGGGGTACGCACAGATACGCAGTATTTT. It codes for CATSRDQGVRTDTQYF.

The sample holds a few counts of this clonotype. J is TRBJ1-4 and V is TRBV12-3 or TRBV12-4, with D possibly being TRBD1 (6 bases). Trimming cost V 4 bases and J 6 bases, with 18 bases left between them. This CDR3 comprises 16 residues. DNA of the CDR3: TGTGCCAGCAGTTCCAACACAGGGCGCACGGATGAAAAACTGTTTTTT. Its protein is CASSSNTGRTDEKLFF.

In DNA, the CDR3 is TGTGCCAGCAGTTTAGGGGGGTCCCCGGGGGATACGCAGTATTTT. This codes for CASSLGGSPGDTQYF. This chain links TRBV12-3 or TRBV12-4 with TRBJ2-3; D is tentatively TRBD1 or TRBD2 (5 bases each). V lost 1 base, J lost 6 bases, and 14 bases lay in between. The CDR3 sequence is 15 residues long.

V usage is TRBV15 and J usage is TRBJ1-2, with 7 positions matching TRBD1. Germline trimming cut 3 bases from V and 4 bases from J; bases unmatched to any gene: 2. The V gene's germline CDR1 is LNHNV and CDR2 YYDKDF (reference sequence). This CDR3 region has 13 residues. The DNA for the CDR3 is TGTGCCACCAGCAGGGGACAGTCCTATGGCTACACCTTC. Translated, it gives CATSRGQSYGYTF.

This rearrangement joins TRBV4-3 to TRBJ2-5, with no clear D. V shed 1 base and J shed 4 bases, with 13 bases lying between them. The germline CDR1 and CDR2 sequences are LGHNA and YSLEER. This CDR3 contains 15 residues. Written as DNA, the CDR3 is TGCGCCAGCAGCCAAGTGTTGGGCAGTGGAGAGACCCAGTACTTC. Its protein product is CASSQVLGSGETQYF.

Ten or more counts support this clonotype. The gene calls are TRBV7-2 and TRBJ2-5; 7 nucleotides match TRBD2. Unmatched junction bases numbered 3, after V lost 0 bases and J lost 5 bases. CDR1 is SGHTA, CDR2 FQGNSA, per germline. The CDR3 runs to 14 residues. CDR3 in amino acids: CASSLAGGRETQYF. The CDR3 coding sequence is TGTGCCAGCAGCTTAGCGGGGGGGAGGGAGACCCAGTACTTC.

The chain couples TRBV3-1 to TRBJ2-7; no definite D call. Trimming took 0 bases from V and 10 from J, leaving 16 bases between them. This CDR3 is 14 amino acids long. The germline gives CDR1 LGHDT, CDR2 YNNKEL (reference sequence). CDR3 in amino acids: CASSQDGSKRTQYF. The CDR3 DNA follows: TGTGCCAGCAGCCAAGATGGTAGCAAGAGAACCCAGTACTTC.

The rearrangement uses TRBV29-1 and TRBJ2-1, with 10 bases that match TRBD2. The CDR3 loop spans 14 amino acids. The germline V gene encodes CDR1 SQVTM and CDR2 ANQGSEA. V lost 5 bases to trimming and J lost 2 bases; unmatched junction nucleotides: 3. The CDR3 bases are TGCAGCGTTAATAGCGGGGGGACCTACAATGAGCAGTTCTTC. Translation: CSVNSGGTYNEQFF.

This clonotype was seen a few times. This sequence joins TRBV7-2 and TRBJ2-1; TRBD1 matches 7 bases. J lost 1 base, V lost 8 bases, and 14 bases had no gene match. Germline V gives CDR1 SGHTA, CDR2 FQGNSA. The CDR3 is made up of 17 amino acids. CDR3 sequence: CASSFIILGQSYNEQFF. As DNA, the CDR3 is TGTGCCAGCTCCTTTATTATATTGGGACAGTCCTACAATGAGCAGTTCTTC.

In DNA form, the CDR3 reads TGTGCCAGCAGTTACGCACACACAGGGATTGAGCAGTTCTTC. Protein product: CASSYAHTGIEQFF. The rearrangement uses TRBV6-2 or TRBV6-3 and TRBJ2-1; D possibly corresponds to TRBD1 (6 bases). Deletions cut 2 bases from V and 9 bases from J, with 14 bases between. This CDR3 is built from 14 residues. CDR1 and CDR2 from the germline V gene are MNHEY and SVGEGT.

The chain links TRBV6-2 or TRBV6-3 to TRBJ2-7, with 11 bases that match TRBD2. The CDR3 has 14 residues. Trimming at V came to 6 bases and at J to 5 bases, leaving 6 bases not matched to a gene. Germline CDR1 MNHEY, CDR2 SVGEGT. CDR3 sequence reads: CASRDSGGAHEQYF. CDR3 bases: TGTGCCAGCAGGGATAGCGGGGGGGCCCACGAGCAGTACTTC.

This clonotype has a handful of counts. CDR3 region: CASSLVVGGLGTGDNEQFF. DNA of the CDR3: TGCGCCAGCAGCTTGGTTGTCGGAGGGCTAGGGACAGGGGACAATGAGCAGTTCTTC. The chain carries TRBV5-1 and TRBJ2-1, with 10 positions matching TRBD1. V lost 0 bases and J lost 5; bases outside the gene matches: 14. The length of the CDR3 is 19 residues. Germline CDR1 SGHRS, CDR2 YFSETQ.

The chain has TRBV15 and TRBJ2-2, with a tentative D call TRBD1 (6 bases). The V end was cut by 2 bases, the J end by 2 bases, with 9 bases between. The CDR3 has 15 amino acids. The germline CDR1 and CDR2 sequences are LNHNV and YYDKDF (reference sequence). For the CDR3, the DNA is TGTGCCACCAGCAGACAGGACAGTAACACCGGGGAGCTGTTTTTT. Residues: CATSRQDSNTGELFF.

J is TRBJ2-3 and V is TRBV7-9; D is unresolved. CDR3 length equals 13 residues. CDR1 is SEHNR and CDR2 is FQNEAQ in the germline V gene (reference sequence). Trimming removed 5 bases from V and 8 bases from J, with 14 bases in between. The CDR3 reads CASSARQYGTQYF. The CDR3 bases are TGTGCCAGCAGCGCGAGGCAGTACGGTACGCAGTATTTT.

The chain employs TRBV10-3 and TRBJ2-5, with 9 bases matching TRBD1. Germline CDR1 and CDR2: ENHRY and SYGVKD. V lost 4 bases and J lost 4; bases outside the gene matches: 7. The CDR3 has 15 residues. CDR3 protein: CAISAGTGRGETQYF. CDR3 bases: TGTGCCATCAGTGCCGGGACAGGGAGGGGAGAGACCCAGTACTTC.

In the case of this clonotype: The junction does not match germline at one end; this may be a read error. The rearrangement uses TRBV4-1 and TRBJ2-7, with no clear D. The CDR3 loop spans 15 amino acids. The germline V gene has CDR1 MGHRA and CDR2 YSYEKL. The CDR3 protein is CAGSQDQGNPYEQYF. Written as DNA, the CDR3 is TGCGCCGGCAGCCAAGATCAAGGGAACCCCTACGAGCAGTACTTC.

In this sample, this clonotype turned up a few times. The V call is TRBV12-3 or TRBV12-4, the J call TRBJ2-7; maybe TRBD2 (6 bases). V lost 6 bases, J lost 3 bases, and 12 bases lay in between. The CDR3 is 13 residues long. As DNA, the CDR3 is TGTGCCAGCAGCTCGGGGGTACGCTACGAGCAGTACTTC. Translation gives CASSSGVRYEQYF.

The CDR3 DNA is TGTGCCAGCGGTACAGGACAGGGGAAAAATCAGCCCCAGCATTTT. This translates into CASGTGQGKNQPQHF. The rearrangement joins TRBV6-1 to TRBJ1-5, with TRBD1 matching 9 bases. Germline V lookup: CDR1 MNHNS, CDR2 SASEGT. The CDR3 covers 15 residues. The junction had 9 bases not matched to a gene; V was cut back by 8 bases and J by 4 bases.

This clonotype was seen only a few times. J is TRBJ2-4 and V is TRBV6-2 or TRBV6-3; 8 positions match TRBD1. The end of the DNA aligns better with TRBJ2-7, so the J call may be wrong. The CDR3 spans 16 residues. Germline assignment: CDR1 MNHEY and CDR2 SVGEGT. The CDR3 nucleotides are TGTGCCAGCAGTTACTCTGGCCGGGACAGGCACTACGAGCAGTACTTC. This codes for CASSYSGRDRHYEQYF.

The chain carries TRBV29-1 and TRBJ1-1, with a weak D call TRBD1 (5 bases). Germline V gives CDR1 SQVTM, CDR2 ANQGSEA. This CDR3 is 14 amino acids long. V shed 3 bases and J shed 6 bases, with 17 bases lying between them. CDR3 bases: TGCAGCGTTGAGGCATTACACGGGGCGGCTGAAGCTTTCTTT. Its protein is CSVEALHGAAEAFF.

This sequence joins TRBV20-1 and TRBJ2-5; 8 positions agree with TRBD2. CDR1 is DFQATT, CDR2 SNEGSKA, per germline (reference sequence). The junction had 14 bases not matched to a gene; V was cut back by 4 bases and J by 1 base. The CDR3 is 17 residues long. The CDR3 DNA reads TGCAGTGCTAACCGTCTACCCGCGCGGGGGGCCCAAGAGACCCAGTACTTC. Translation: CSANRLPARGAQETQYF.

V usage is TRBV4-3 and J usage is TRBJ2-5; D is ambiguous. Germline CDR1 LGHNA, CDR2 YSLEER. The CDR3 is 15 amino acids. Deletions cut 0 bases from V and 13 bases from J, with 21 bases between. CDR3 nucleotide sequence: TGCGCCAGCAGCCAAGATCTCACCAGATTATACGAGCGGTACTTC. Protein sequence: CASSQDLTRLYERYF.

This chain uses TRBV12-3 or TRBV12-4 with TRBJ2-1; TRBD2 matches 8 bases. The CDR3 is made up of 17 amino acids. Unmatched junction bases numbered 10, after V lost 2 bases and J lost 4 bases. In nucleotides, the CDR3 is TGTGCCAGCAGTTTAAGTCTCGGCGGGGGGTATTACAATGAGCAGTTCTTC. Its protein product is CASSLSLGGGYYNEQFF.

The chain is built from TRBV4-2 and TRBJ2-5; D might be TRBD1 or TRBD2, each matching 7 bases. CDR3 size: 18 residues. Germline V gene sequence: CDR1 LGHNA, CDR2 YNFKEQ. With 1 base removed from V and 2 bases from J, the gap between germline ends came to 20 bases. The DNA of the CDR3 is TGTGCCAGCAGCCAAGTGGGCCGCCAGGGGGGGGATCAAGAGACCCAGTACTTC. It specifies CASSQVGRQGGDQETQYF.